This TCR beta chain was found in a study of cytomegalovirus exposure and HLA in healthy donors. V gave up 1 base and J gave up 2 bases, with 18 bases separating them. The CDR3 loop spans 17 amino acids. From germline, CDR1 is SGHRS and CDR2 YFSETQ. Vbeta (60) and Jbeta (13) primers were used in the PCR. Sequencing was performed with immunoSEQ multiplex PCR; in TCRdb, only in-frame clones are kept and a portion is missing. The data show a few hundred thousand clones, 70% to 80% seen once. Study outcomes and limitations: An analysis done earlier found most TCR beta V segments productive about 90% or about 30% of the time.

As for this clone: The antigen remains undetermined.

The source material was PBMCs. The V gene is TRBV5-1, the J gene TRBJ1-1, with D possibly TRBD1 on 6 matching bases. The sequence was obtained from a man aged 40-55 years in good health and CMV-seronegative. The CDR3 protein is CASSLSQLGQINTEAFF. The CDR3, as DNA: TGCGCCAGCAGCTTGTCCCAGTTAGGACAGATTAACACTGAAGCTTTCTTT.